The T cell receptor (beta chain) under discussion was sequenced for a study of control samples from healthy donors and cancer patients (dated by TCRdb to 2018 to 2020). V lost 3 bases and J lost 4 bases, and the count of bases not matched to a germline gene is 3. From a lookup of the germline V gene, CDR1 and CDR2 are KGHDR and SFDVKD. The CDR3 numbers 16 residues from cysteine through phenylalanine. Solely the CDR3 DNA is kept, with 48 bases framed from the first base. Comments on this clone: It has no known antigen specificity. No much larger clone exists at a distance of one base, and base qualities are not known.

The library relied on the immunoSEQ multiplex PCR assay. TCRdb holds this immuneACCESS table with in-frame rearrangements only. Some clones are missing; in checked studies, unresolved V genes explain under half, and the rest has no known cause. The sample table records more than 100,000 clones; around 90% of these occur just once. Of the sample, roughly 7.8% is held by the ten largest clones. The chain joins TRBV24-1 to TRBJ2-2, with 11 junctional bases fitting TRBD1. The origin of this receptor is a man aged 18 to 30 in good health. Sequencing used blood. The base sequence is TGTGCCACCAGTGATGCCGGGACAGGGGGCACCGGGGAGCTGTTTTTT. This sequence encodes CATSDAGTGGTGELFF.